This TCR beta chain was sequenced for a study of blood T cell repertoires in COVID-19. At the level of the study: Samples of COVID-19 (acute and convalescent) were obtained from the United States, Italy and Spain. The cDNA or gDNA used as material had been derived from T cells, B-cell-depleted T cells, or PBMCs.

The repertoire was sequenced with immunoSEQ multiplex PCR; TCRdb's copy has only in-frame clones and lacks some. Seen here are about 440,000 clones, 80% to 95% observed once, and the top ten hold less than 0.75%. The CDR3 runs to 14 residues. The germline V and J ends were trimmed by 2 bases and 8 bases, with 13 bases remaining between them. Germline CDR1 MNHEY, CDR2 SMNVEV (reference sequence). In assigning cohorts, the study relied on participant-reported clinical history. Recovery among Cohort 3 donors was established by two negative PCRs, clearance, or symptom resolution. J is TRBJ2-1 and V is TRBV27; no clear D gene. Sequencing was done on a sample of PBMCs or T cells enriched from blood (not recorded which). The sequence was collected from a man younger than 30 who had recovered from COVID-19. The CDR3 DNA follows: TGTGCCAGCAGTTTACGCAGGTTTGGCGATGAGCAGTTCTTC. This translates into CASSLRRFGDEQFF.